This T cell receptor beta chain was captured by sequencing in a study of cytomegalovirus exposure and HLA in healthy donors. Whole-study context: An earlier analysis identified 100 million to 130 million unique TCR beta sequences in about 200 million T cells. An early release of data contained approximately 85 million unique TCRs, which came from HLA-typed donors.

With respect to this clone: The antigen remains undetermined.

The CDR3 runs 18 residues. The germline V gene has CDR1 SGHVS and CDR2 FQNEAQ. Germline trimming cut 5 bases from V and 6 bases from J; bases unmatched to any gene: 18. Study-wide results and caveats: In a later analysis, across HLA loci, associated TCR counts were highest for DRB1, lowest for HLA-C. With high specificity and sensitivity, the classifier reportedly diagnosed cytomegalovirus status.

The PCR employed 60 Vbeta primers together with 13 Jbeta primers. Produced via immunoSEQ multiplex PCR; TCRdb's table is partial and in-frame only. The table counts 200,000 to 250,000 clones; around 1.1% lies in the top ten. The specimen was PBMCs. This receptor was identified in a girl aged 2-10 years in good health and CMV-seropositive. The V and J genes are TRBV7-8 and TRBJ1-5, with 8 bases identical to TRBD1. CDR3 nucleotides: TGTGCCAGCAGCCCCTCAGGGGGCTTCCGGGGGAGGCCTCAGCCCCAGCATTTT. Encoded protein: CASSPSGGFRGRPQPQHF.